The 7 T cell receptor beta chains below were found in one sample sequenced in a study of Ad26.COV2.S vaccination and SARS-CoV-2 variants. TCRdb's table, derived via immunoSEQ multiplex PCR, lists solely in-frame clones and lacks some. The repertoire includes fewer than 400,000 clones, approximately 91% of them detected once, and 3% to 4.5% sits in the top ten. The treatment was: about 20 received Ad26.COV2.S at low or high dose, single or two shots; five or six received placebo; per-sample allocation not given. Sampling occurred on day 63 after the first vaccine or placebo injection. The source was peripheral blood, collected in a trial of Ad26.COV2.S vaccine versus placebo. The receptors derive from a person between 18 and 65 years old who received the Ad26.COV2.S COVID-19 vaccine or a placebo.

The V gene is TRBV27, the J gene TRBJ1-2; perhaps TRBD1 as D (5 bases). Germline V lookup: CDR1 MNHEY, CDR2 SMNVEV (reference sequence). The CDR3 has 14 amino acids. V was shortened by 5 bases and J by 4 bases, with 14 bases between the two germline ends. CDR3 region: CASSPYPGPYGYTF. CDR3 DNA sequence: TGTGCCAGCAGTCCTTATCCGGGGCCCTATGGCTACACCTTC.

This clone was recorded a few times. The chain uses TRBV7-9 and TRBJ1-1; D remains unclear. The CDR3 length is 14 residues. The V end was cut by 4 bases, the J end by 1 base, with 10 bases between. Germline CDR1 and CDR2: SEHNR and FQNEAQ (reference sequence). The CDR3 nucleotides read TGTGCCAGCAGCTCCCGGGCCTCGAACACTGAAGCTTTCTTT. Translating gives CASSSRASNTEAFF.

The J gene is TRBJ1-5, the V gene TRBV2, with a tentative D call TRBD1 (5 bases). Germline CDR1 is SNHLY and CDR2 is FYNNEI. V was pared by 6 bases and J by 1 base, with 10 bases between. This CDR3 has 14 residues. CDR3 sequence: CASSDSFSNQPQHF. CDR3 coding DNA: TGTGCCAGCAGCGACAGTTTCAGCAATCAGCCCCAGCATTTT. Together with reference TRBV2 and TRBJ1-5, the CDR3 gives the full variable domain: EPEVTQTPSHQVTQMGQEVILRCVPISNHLYFYWYRQILGQKVEFLVSFYNNEISEKSEIFDDQFSVERPDGSNFTLKIRSTKLEDSAMYFCASSDSFSNQPQHFGDGTRLSIL.

The genes are TRBV5-4 and TRBJ2-3, with D perhaps assigned TRBD1 or TRBD2 (5 bases each). The CDR3 loop spans 15 amino acids. Per the germline V gene, CDR1 is SGHNT and CDR2 is YYREEE (reference sequence). V lost 4 bases and J 6 bases, leaving 18 bases between the germline ends. CDR3 nucleotides: TGTGCCAGCAGCGTGCCGGGACCCAGGAGGGATACGCAGTATTTT. Translated: CASSVPGPRRDTQYF.

The chain couples TRBV5-6 to TRBJ2-7; D uncertain. Germline assignment: CDR1 SGHDT and CDR2 YYEEEE. This CDR3 region has 14 residues. The germline V and J ends were trimmed by 1 base and 2 bases, with 10 bases remaining between them. CDR3 loop: CASSLLQPPYEQYF. The CDR3 nucleotides read TGTGCCAGCAGCTTGCTTCAACCACCCTACGAGCAGTACTTC.

The V gene is TRBV6-5, the J gene TRBJ1-5; no clear D. With 5 bases removed from V and 0 bases from J, the gap between germline ends came to 11 bases. Germline CDR1 and CDR2: MNHEY and SVGAGI. CDR3 length equals 15 residues. CDR3 residues: CASSPGLYSNQPQHF. CDR3 bases: TGTGCCAGCAGTCCCGGCTTATATAGCAATCAGCCCCAGCATTTT.

The chain uses TRBV14 and TRBJ1-1, with a tentative D call TRBD1 (6 bases). Looked up from germline, CDR1 is SGHDN and CDR2 is FVKESK. V lost 0 bases to trimming and J lost 2 bases, with 10 bases between them. CDR3 size: 15 residues. CDR3 sequence reads: CASSQENRENTEAFF. Written as DNA, the CDR3 is TGTGCCAGCAGCCAAGAGAACAGGGAAAACACTGAAGCTTTCTTT.